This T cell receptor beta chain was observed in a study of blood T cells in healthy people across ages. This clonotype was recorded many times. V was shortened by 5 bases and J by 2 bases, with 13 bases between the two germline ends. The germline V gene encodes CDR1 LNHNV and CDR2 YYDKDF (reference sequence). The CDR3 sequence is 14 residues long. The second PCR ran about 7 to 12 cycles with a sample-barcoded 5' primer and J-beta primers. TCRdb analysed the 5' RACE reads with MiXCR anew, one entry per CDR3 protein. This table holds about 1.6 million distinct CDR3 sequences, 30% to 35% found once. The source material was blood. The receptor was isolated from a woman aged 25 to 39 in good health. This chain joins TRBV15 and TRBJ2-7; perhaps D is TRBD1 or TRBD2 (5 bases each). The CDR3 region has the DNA TGTGCCACCAGCCGACTGGGACCTACCTACGAGCAGTACTTC. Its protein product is CATSRLGPTYEQYF.